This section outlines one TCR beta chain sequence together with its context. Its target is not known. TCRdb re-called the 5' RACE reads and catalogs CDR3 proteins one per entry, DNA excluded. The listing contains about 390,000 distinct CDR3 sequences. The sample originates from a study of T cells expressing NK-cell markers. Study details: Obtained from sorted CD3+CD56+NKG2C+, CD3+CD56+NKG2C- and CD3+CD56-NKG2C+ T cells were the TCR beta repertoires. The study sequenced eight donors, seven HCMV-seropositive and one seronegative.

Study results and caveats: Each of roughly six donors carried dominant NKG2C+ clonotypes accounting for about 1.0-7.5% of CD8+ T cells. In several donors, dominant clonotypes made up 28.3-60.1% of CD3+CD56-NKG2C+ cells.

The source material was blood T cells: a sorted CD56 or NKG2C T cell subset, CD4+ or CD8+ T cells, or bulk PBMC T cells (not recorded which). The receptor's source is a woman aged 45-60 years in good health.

The CDR3 loop reads CASSLGPGSNSFF. This chain joins TRBV11-2 and TRBJ1-1; there is no DNA to check the TCRdb D call of TRBD1. The CDR3 totals 13 residues. CDR1 is SGHAT and CDR2 is FQNNGV in the germline V gene.